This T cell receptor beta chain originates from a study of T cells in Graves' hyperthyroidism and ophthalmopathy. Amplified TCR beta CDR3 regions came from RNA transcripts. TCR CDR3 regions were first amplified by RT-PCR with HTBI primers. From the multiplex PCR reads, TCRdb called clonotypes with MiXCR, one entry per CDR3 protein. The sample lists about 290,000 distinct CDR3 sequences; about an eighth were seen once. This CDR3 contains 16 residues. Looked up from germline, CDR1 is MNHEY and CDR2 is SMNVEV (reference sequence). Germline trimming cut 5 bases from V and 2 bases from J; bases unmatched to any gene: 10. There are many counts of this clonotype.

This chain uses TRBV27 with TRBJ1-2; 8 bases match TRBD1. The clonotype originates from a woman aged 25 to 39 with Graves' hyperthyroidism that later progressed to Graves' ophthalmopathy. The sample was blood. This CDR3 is CASSTGQGSLNYGYTF. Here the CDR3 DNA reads TGTGCCAGCAGTACCGGACAGGGTTCTCTGAACTATGGCTACACCTTC.